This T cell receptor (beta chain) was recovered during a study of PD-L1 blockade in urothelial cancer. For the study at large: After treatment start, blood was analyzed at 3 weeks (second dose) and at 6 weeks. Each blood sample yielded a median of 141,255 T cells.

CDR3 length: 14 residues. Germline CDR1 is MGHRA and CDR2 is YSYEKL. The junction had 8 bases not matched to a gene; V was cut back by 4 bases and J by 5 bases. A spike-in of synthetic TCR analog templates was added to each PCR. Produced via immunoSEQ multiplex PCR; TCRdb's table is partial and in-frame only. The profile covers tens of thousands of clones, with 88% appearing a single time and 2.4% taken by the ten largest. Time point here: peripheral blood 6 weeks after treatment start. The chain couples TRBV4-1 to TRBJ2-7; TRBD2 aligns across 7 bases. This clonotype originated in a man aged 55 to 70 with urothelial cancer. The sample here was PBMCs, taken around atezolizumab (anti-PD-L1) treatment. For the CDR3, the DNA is TGCGCCAGCAGCCCCACTGCGGGAGTAAACGAGCAGTACTTC. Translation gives CASSPTAGVNEQYF.